The entry below gives a single TCR beta chain sequence along with its context. The CDR3 runs 15 residues. Germline V CDR1 and CDR2: MDHEN, SYDVKM. The data were obtained in a study of CXCR3-negative and CXCR3-positive naive CD8 T cells. The method, 5' RACE with UMI labels, was used to prepare the TRB cDNA libraries. TCRdb reworked the 5' RACE reads into one entry per CDR3 protein, no DNA. The sample's table shows 100,000 or so distinct CDR3 sequences. Material for sequencing was naive CXCR3- CD8+ T cells from blood. Subset meaning: CD45RO-CCR7+CD27+CD95- naive CD8+ T cells lacking CXCR3 (TNR3-). This TCR was recovered from a human donor in good health. Some clones in this sample may be carry-over from other donors' samples. The rearrangement joins TRBV28 to TRBJ1-3. This CDR3 reads CASRVSGLPGNTIYF.